This T cell receptor (beta chain) stems from a study of a mutant IDH1 vaccine in newly diagnosed glioma. Turning to the study itself: At week 47 came visit V13, while visit V12 had come at week 35.

In the case of this clone: Its antigen is still unknown.

The time point here: week 35, safety follow-up. In every dose of vaccine, 300 ug of mutant IDH1 20-mer peptide was given alongside topical imiquimod. Here immunoSEQ multiplex PCR was the method, and the copy in TCRdb shows in-frame clones only, minus some. This sample carries tens of thousands of clones, about 90% of them seen once, and the ten largest clones take 1.6%. General study points: Induction of immune responses by the vaccine occurred in approximately 93% of patients.

CDR3 length: 15 residues. Germline loops: CDR1 SGHRS, CDR2 YFSETQ. With 4 bases removed from V and 0 bases from J, the gap between germline ends came to 11 bases. The specimen was PBMCs, collected from a glioma patient whose treatment included an IDH1 peptide vaccine. The source is a man aged 35 to 55 with glioma. The rearrangement uses TRBV5-1 and TRBJ2-1, with D possibly being TRBD1 (6 bases). The CDR3 loop is CASSGGQSSYNEQFF. The CDR3 DNA sequence: TGCGCCAGCAGCGGCGGACAGAGCTCCTACAATGAGCAGTTCTTC.